Included here is one T cell receptor (beta chain) sequence, with context. This clone appeared a single time. Its antigen is currently not known. No quality values exist for individual bases; no much larger clone is one base distant. This sample also contains other DNA sequences that code for the same CDR3. Using the deep immunoSEQ assay, multiplex PCR amplified TCR CDR3 regions from genomic DNA. Genomic DNA extracted from each cell subset was distributed evenly over all wells of several immunoSEQ 96-well plates, and each plate served as one replicate. For unsorted PBMC, 250 to 350 ng of genomic DNA, equivalent to 30,000 to 35,000 T cell genomes, went into each replicate PCR. Ten immunoSEQ deep assay plates were used to sequence unsorted PBMC genomic DNA. The purified libraries were quantified using a Qubit 3.0 fluorometer, sized with a Bioanalyzer 2100, and then quantified again using the KAPA Library Quantification kit. Each immunoSEQ 96-well plate was sequenced on its own single-read 150-cycle Illumina NextSeq 550 flow cell. The study's own analysis went as follows. The immunoSEQ output contained only junctional sequences without quality scores, so filtering could not match that applied to full-length reads. To assign V/J genes and CDR3, sequences were annotated using PyIR, a Python wrapper for IgBLAST v1.9, with IMGT germline references. Reads with weak V/J assignments (E-value above 1e-6), missing CDR3, stop codons, out-of-frame junctions, or ambiguous translated residues were removed. V3J clonotypes were defined as sequences sharing the same inferred V gene, J gene, and CDR3 amino acid sequence. Percentage overlap between repertoires was computed as shared unique clonotypes divided by the size of the smaller repertoire. Repertoire richness was assessed with RTK rarefaction, the Chao1 estimator, and Recon v2.1 estimates of unobserved clonotypes. TCRdb took over this immuneACCESS table, retaining in-frame rearrangements with V and J assigned. Such tables are incomplete; in checked studies, under half of the missing clones stem from an unresolved V gene, and the remainder is unexplained. V, J and clone size reflect that table, while D and trimming were determined from the DNA. Across this sample there are about 490,000 clones, with about three quarters seen only once. The ten largest clonotypes hold 10% to 15% of the sample.

This sample is part of a study of shared clonotypes between healthy human individuals (dated by TCRdb to 2020 to 2022). For the wider study: A couple of women and a few men aged 18 to 49 years were included in the cohort. Blood TCR repertoires of about 5 healthy adults were deeply sequenced to estimate repertoire size and the extent of clonotype sharing between individuals. To increase sequencing depth and limit assay-specific biases, TCR repertoire library preparation and sequencing were carried out by different laboratories using diverse techniques. Per donor, leukapheresis produced somewhere between about 0.94 and 8.9 billion PBMCs. The study at large found these results: Pairwise subsampling indicated that sequencing depth was expected to affect the degree of clonotype sharing among donors. The small number of donors limited the genetic and exposure-history diversity represented. Sampling was limited to blood, and TCR repertoires in tissue likely differ from TCR repertoires in blood.

CDR1 and CDR2 are read off the germline V gene as ENHRY and SYGVKD. The V end loses 2 bases and the J end loses 2 bases, and a stretch of 3 bases separates them. There are 12 amino acids in the CDR3, from cysteine to phenylalanine inclusive. The DNA shown is the 36-base CDR3, in frame from base 1. Healthy HIV-negative adults with no recently reported acute infections or vaccinations were included as donors. Every donor was a Caucasian adult living in Nashville, Tennessee, USA. For unsorted samples, 80 million to 100 million PBMCs were counted, and genomic DNA was extracted using the QIAamp DNA Blood Mini kit. Blood was collected by leukapheresis, and PBMCs were isolated by Ficoll-Histopaque density gradient centrifugation and then cryopreserved in liquid nitrogen vapor phase.

The sample consisted of PBMCs. This clonotype was obtained from a middle-aged woman in good health. Some clones in this sample may be carry-over from other donors' samples. The chain joins TRBV10-3 to TRBJ2-5; the D gene remains uncertain. For the CDR3, the sequence is CAISEGQETQYF. The bases are TGTGCCATCAGTGAGGGACAAGAGACCCAGTACTTC.